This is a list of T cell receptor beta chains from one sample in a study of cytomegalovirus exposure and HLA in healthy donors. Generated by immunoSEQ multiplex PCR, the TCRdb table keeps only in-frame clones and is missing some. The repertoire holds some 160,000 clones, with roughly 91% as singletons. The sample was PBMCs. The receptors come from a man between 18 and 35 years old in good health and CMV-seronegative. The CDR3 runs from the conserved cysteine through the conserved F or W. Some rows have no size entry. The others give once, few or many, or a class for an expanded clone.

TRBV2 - CASSEWGRVNEKLFF
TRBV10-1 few CASSGTGFYEQYF
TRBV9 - CASSVAVSSGRPNEQFF
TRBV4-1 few CASSQVPHDTDGYTF
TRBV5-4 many CASSLGGNTEAFF
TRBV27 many CASSLAISGTEAFF
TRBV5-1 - CASSFLPGLAGGKTSTDTQYF
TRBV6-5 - CASSWDRLNEKLFF
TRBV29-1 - CSVEDPPGGGGYTF
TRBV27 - CASSFQGAANEKLFF
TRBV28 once CALSGVNTDTQYF
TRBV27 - CASTRSGELFF
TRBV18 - CASSPVEGDYGYTF
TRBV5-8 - CASSSGQGGFEQFF
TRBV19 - CASSDPSGVTGNTIYF
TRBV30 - CACPRKGQMRSGANVLTF
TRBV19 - CASSGTGYQPQHF
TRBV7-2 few CASSPSGSSGELFF
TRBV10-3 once CATKGGDSPLHF
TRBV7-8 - CASSLGTGTVNTEAFF
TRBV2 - CASRGLSRYEQYF
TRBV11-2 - CASSSWQGETQYF
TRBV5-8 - CASSLDWASGVPNEQFF
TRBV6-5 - CASSSPVETQYF
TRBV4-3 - CASSQVGGSGRSDTQYF
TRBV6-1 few CASSEVGGYRPQPQHF
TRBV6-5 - CATSLRENNEQFF
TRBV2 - CASKSGTSGAKQFF
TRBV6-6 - CASSRGQVATNEKLFF
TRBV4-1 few CASSHGDRGMNTEAFF
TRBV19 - CASGQLGQGEAFF
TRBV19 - CASGPGGNMLGNEQFF
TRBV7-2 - CASSLSTGRTEAFF
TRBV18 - CASSPASYEQYF
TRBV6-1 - CASSERLAGGPGEQFF
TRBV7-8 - CASSAPGETQYF
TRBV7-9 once CASSLGDRGYEQYF
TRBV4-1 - CASSEETGVGTEAFF
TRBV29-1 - CSVAGLDTGELFF